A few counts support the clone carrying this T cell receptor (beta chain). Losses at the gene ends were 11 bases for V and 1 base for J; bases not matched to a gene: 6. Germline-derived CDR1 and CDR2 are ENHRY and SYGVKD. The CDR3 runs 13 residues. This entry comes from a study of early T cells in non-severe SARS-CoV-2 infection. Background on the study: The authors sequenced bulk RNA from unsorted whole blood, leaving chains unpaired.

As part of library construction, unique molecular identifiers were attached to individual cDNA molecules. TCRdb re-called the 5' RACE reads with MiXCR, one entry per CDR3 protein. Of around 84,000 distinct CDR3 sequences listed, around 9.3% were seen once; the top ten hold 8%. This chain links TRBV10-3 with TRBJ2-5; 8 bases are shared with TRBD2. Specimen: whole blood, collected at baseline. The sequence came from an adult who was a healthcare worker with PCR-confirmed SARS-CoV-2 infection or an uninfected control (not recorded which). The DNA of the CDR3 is TGTGCCGTGGGTAGCGGGGCCCAAGAGACCCAGTACTTC. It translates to CAVGSGAQETQYF.